Listed below are T cell receptor beta chains from one sample, sequenced in a study of regulatory T cells in long-lasting Graves disease. TCRdb re-derived calls from the multiplex PCR reads in MiXCR, one entry per CDR3 protein. The sample shows some 490,000 distinct CDR3 sequences, more than 10% of them seen only once. The sample also formed part of further work on T cells in Graves' hyperthyroidism and ophthalmopathy.

The input for sequencing was peripheral blood mononuclear cells (PBMCs), taken at new diagnosis, from a patient treated with antithyroid drugs. The receptors originated from a woman aged 25 to 39 with Graves disease. Each CDR3 is given with its conserved first and last residue. Fields, in order: clone size, D gene, V gene, J gene, CDR3 DNA, CDR3 protein. D genes are given only for firm matches. The size entry is marked missing in some rows and otherwise reads once, few, many or a size class.

NA	NA	TRBV7-3	TRBJ2-7	TGTGCCAGCAGCTTAAGCGCAGGGGATACCTACGAGCAGTACTTC	CASSLSAGDTYEQYF
many	NA	TRBV12-3/TRBV12-4	TRBJ2-7	TGTGCCAGCAGCAATCTAGACTCGTCTTACGAGCAGTACTTC	CASSNLDSSYEQYF
many	TRBD2	TRBV29-1	TRBJ2-7	TGCAGCGTTGGTGCTAGCGGGACCACCGAGCAGTACTTC	CSVGASGTTEQYF
many	NA	TRBV12-3/TRBV12-4	TRBJ1-5	TGTGCCAGCAGTCTAAGACAGGTAAATAGCAATCAGCCCCAGCATTTT	CASSLRQVNSNQPQHF
many	NA	TRBV20-1	TRBJ2-3	TGCAGTGCTAGAAGGGGATCCACAGATACGCAGTATTTT	CSARRGSTDTQYF
many	TRBD1	TRBV19	TRBJ2-7	TGTGCCAGTAGTATACCGGGACAGACATACGAGCAGTACTTC	CASSIPGQTYEQYF
many	NA	TRBV7-9	TRBJ2-7	TGTGCCAGCAGCTCCTGGACTGACTCCTACGAGCAGTACTTC	CASSSWTDSYEQYF
few	TRBD2	TRBV6-2/TRBV6-3	TRBJ2-3	TGTGCCAGCAGTTATGGGCCTAGCGGGAGTCCAGATACGCAGTATTTT	CASSYGPSGSPDTQYF
NA	TRBD2	TRBV7-9	TRBJ2-1	TGTGCCAGCAGCCTGACGCTAGCGGGTAGCTCCTACAATGAGCAGTTCTTC	CASSLTLAGSSYNEQFF
NA	NA	TRBV7-2	TRBJ2-1	TGTGCCAGCAGCTCTCGGACTACCGATGAGCAGTTCTTC	CASSSRTTDEQFF
NA	NA	TRBV6-1	TRBJ2-3	TGTGCCAGCAGCAAACAGGCCTTCACAGATACGCAGTATTTT	CASSKQAFTDTQYF
many	NA	TRBV20-1	TRBJ1-2	TGCAGTGCCAGGGAGGGCTCCAACCAAGTTGGCTACACCTTC	CSAREGSNQVGYTF
many	NA	TRBV20-1	TRBJ1-4	TGCAGTGCTAGAGGGGGGGATGGAGCAACTAATGAAAAACTGTTTTTT	CSARGGDGATNEKLFF
few	NA	TRBV11-2	TRBJ2-6	TGTGCCAGCAGCTTAGGGCTCGCCTCTGGGGCCAACGTCCTGACTTTC	CASSLGLASGANVLTF
NA	TRBD1	TRBV6-1	TRBJ1-1	TGTGCCAGCAGAGGGGGCGGAAATGAAGCTTTCTTT	CASRGGGNEAFF
many	NA	TRBV2	TRBJ2-1	TGTGCCAGCAGTGATTGGGGAAGTGAGCAGTTCTTC	CASSDWGSEQFF
NA	NA	TRBV20-1	TRBJ2-1	TGCAGTGCTCCTCCGTCTGGGACCTACAATGAGCAGTTCTTC	CSAPPSGTYNEQFF
NA	NA	TRBV7-9	TRBJ1-2	TGTGCCAGCAGCTTAACGGGCTCGGACTATGGCTACACCTTC	CASSLTGSDYGYTF
NA	NA	TRBV15	TRBJ2-4	TGTGCCACCAGCAGACCGGTGGGCGGGATGGGGAAAAACATTCAGTACTTC	CATSRPVGGMGKNIQYF
many	TRBD1	TRBV9	TRBJ2-7	TGTGCCAGCAGCGTAGGGGGGACAGGGAGCTACGAGCAGTACTTC	CASSVGGTGSYEQYF
many	NA	TRBV2	TRBJ1-5	TGTGCCAGCAGTGACGTGGGGGCACGGCAGCCCCAGCATTTT	CASSDVGARQPQHF
many	NA	TRBV20-1	TRBJ1-5	TGCAGTGCCTTTACCCGGGTGAGCAATCAGCCCCAGCATTTT	CSAFTRVSNQPQHF
NA	TRBD2	TRBV2	TRBJ2-2	TGTGCCAGCAGCCACCAAGCGGGAGGTGCCGGGGAGCTGTTTTTT	CASSHQAGGAGELFF
many	NA	TRBV28	TRBJ2-7	TGTGCCAGCAGTTTATCACAGGACGAGCAGTACTTC	CASSLSQDEQYF
few	TRBD2	TRBV25-1	TRBJ2-7	TGTGCCAGCAGTGTCTCGGGACTAAAAGGGTACGAGCAGTACTTC	CASSVSGLKGYEQYF
many	NA	TRBV12-3/TRBV12-4	TRBJ1-1	TGTGCCAGCAGTTCTCAGTCGACAGGCAACACTGAAGCTTTCTTT	CASSSQSTGNTEAFF
NA	NA	TRBV5-1	TRBJ1-1	TGCGCCAGCAGCTTGATTGGGGCAGCCCCTTACACTGAAGCTTTCTTT	CASSLIGAAPYTEAFF
many	NA	TRBV6-1	TRBJ1-1	TGTGCCAGCAGACCAGGCTTTGGGACGAACACTGAAGCTTTCTTT	CASRPGFGTNTEAFF
many	NA	TRBV2	TRBJ2-7	TGTGCCAGCATTCCGGGTACCTACGAGCAGTACTTC	CASIPGTYEQYF
few	NA	TRBV19	TRBJ1-5	TGTGCCAGCTCCCTGCCGGGGGCGTCGGGCAATCAGCCCCAGCATTTT	CASSLPGASGNQPQHF
NA	TRBD2	TRBV7-2	TRBJ2-7	TGTGCCAGCAGCCAGGCCTCTCTAGCGGGGGACGAGCAGTACTTC	CASSQASLAGDEQYF
few	NA	TRBV6-5	TRBJ1-2	TGTGCCAGCAGTTACGGGCAGGGGACCTATGGCTACACCTTC	CASSYGQGTYGYTF
NA	TRBD2	TRBV15	TRBJ2-3	TGTGCCACCAGCAGACGTCTGGGACTAGCGGTACCCCAGGAGACGCAGTATTTT	CATSRRLGLAVPQETQYF
many	TRBD1	TRBV28	TRBJ1-5	TGTGCCAGCAGGAACGGAGACAGGGGGCCGGGTCAGCCCCAGCATTTT	CASRNGDRGPGQPQHF
many	NA	TRBV30	TRBJ2-1	TGTGCCTGGAGTGTAGGGTGGACCCCCCGGAATGAGCAGTTCTTC	CAWSVGWTPRNEQFF
many	NA	TRBV12-3/TRBV12-4	TRBJ2-2	TGTGCCAGCAGTTTCGTCGTCGGGGGCACCGGGGAGCTGTTTTTT	CASSFVVGGTGELFF
few	NA	TRBV19	TRBJ1-1	TGTGCCAGTAGTATAGGGCCCGACCCGAACACTGAAGCTTTCTTT	CASSIGPDPNTEAFF
NA	TRBD2	TRBV6-1	TRBJ2-3	TGTGCCAGCAGGGTGACCGGGCTAGCGGGATATTCGTGGAGCACAGATACGCAGTATTTT	CASRVTGLAGYSWSTDTQYF
many	NA	TRBV10-2	TRBJ2-5	TGCGCCAGCAGTGATACGGGGGTTTCCCAAGAGACCCAGTACTTC	CASSDTGVSQETQYF
many	NA	TRBV20-1	TRBJ1-6	TGCAGTGCTAGCTTTTTCACGGATTTAAATTCACCCCTCCACTTT	CSASFFTDLNSPLHF
many	NA	TRBV11-2	TRBJ1-1	TGTGCCAGCAGCCCCCTCGGGGGGCTGACTGAAGCTTTCTTT	CASSPLGGLTEAFF
NA	NA	TRBV7-9	TRBJ1-3	TGTGCCAGCAGCTTAGGGACGACGGGCACCATATATTTT	CASSLGTTGTIYF
many	NA	TRBV19	TRBJ1-5	TGTGCCAGTAGTAACGACAGGTATCATCAGCCCCAGCATTTT	CASSNDRYHQPQHF